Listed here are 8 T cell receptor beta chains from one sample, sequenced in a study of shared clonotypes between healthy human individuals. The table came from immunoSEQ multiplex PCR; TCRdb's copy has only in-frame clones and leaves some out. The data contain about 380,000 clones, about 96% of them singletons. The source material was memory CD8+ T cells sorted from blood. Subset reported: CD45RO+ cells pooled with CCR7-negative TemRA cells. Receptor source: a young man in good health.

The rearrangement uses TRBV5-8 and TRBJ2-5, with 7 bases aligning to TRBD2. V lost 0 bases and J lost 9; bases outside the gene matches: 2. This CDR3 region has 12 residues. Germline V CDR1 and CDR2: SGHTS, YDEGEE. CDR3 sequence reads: CASSLDAGAQYF. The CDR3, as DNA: TGTGCCAGCAGCTTGGATGCGGGGGCCCAGTACTTC.

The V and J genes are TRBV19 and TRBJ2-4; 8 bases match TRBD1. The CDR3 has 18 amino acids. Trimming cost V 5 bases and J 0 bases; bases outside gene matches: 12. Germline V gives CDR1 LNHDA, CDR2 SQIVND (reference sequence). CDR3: CASSPRGPKILAKNIQYF. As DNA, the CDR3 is TGTGCCAGTAGTCCCAGGGGGCCGAAAATCCTAGCCAAAAACATTCAGTACTTC.

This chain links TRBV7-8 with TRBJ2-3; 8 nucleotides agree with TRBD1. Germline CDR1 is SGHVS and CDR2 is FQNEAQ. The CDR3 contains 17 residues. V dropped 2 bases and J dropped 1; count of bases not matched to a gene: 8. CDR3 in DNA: TGTGCCAGCAGCTTATTTCGGGGGACAGGCCGCACAGATACGCAGTATTTT. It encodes CASSLFRGTGRTDTQYF. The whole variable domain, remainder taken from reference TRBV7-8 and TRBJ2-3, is GAGVSQSPRYKVAKRGQDVALRCDPISGHVSLFWYQQALGQGPEFLTYFQNEAQLDKSGLPSDRFFAERPEGSVSTLKIQRTQQEDSAVYLCASSLFRGTGRTDTQYFGPGTRLTVL.

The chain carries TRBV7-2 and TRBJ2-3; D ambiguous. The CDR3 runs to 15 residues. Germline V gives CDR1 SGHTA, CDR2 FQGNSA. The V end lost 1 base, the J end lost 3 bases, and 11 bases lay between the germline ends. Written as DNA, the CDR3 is TGTGCCAGCAGCTTAGAAACGGGTGGGACAGATACGCAGTATTTT. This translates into CASSLETGGTDTQYF. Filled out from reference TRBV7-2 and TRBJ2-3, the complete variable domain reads GAGVSQSPSNKVTEKGKDVELRCDPISGHTALYWYRQSLGQGLEFLIYFQGNSAPDKSGLPSDRFSAERTGGSVSTLTIQRTQQEDSAVYLCASSLETGGTDTQYFGPGTRLTVL.

The CDR3 DNA reads as TGTGCCAGCAGTGAATCCCGAGAGCAGTACTTC. Residues: CASSESREQYF. The chain carries TRBV6-1 and TRBJ2-7, with no clear D. Trimming stripped 2 bases from V and 7 bases from J, with 6 bases between. This CDR3 region has 11 residues. Germline V gives CDR1 MNHNS, CDR2 SASEGT.

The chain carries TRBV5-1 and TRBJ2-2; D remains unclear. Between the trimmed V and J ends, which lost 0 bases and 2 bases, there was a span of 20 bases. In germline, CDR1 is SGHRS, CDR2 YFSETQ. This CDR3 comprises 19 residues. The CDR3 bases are TGCGCCAGCAGCTTGGGGCAAGCGACCTACAAACCTAACACCGGGGAGCTGTTTTTT. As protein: CASSLGQATYKPNTGELFF. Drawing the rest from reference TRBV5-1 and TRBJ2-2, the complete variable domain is KAGVTQTPRYLIKTRGQQVTLSCSPISGHRSVSWYQQTPGQGLQFLFEYFSETQRNKGNFPGRFSGRQFSNSRSEMNVSTLELGDSALYLCASSLGQATYKPNTGELFFGEGSRLTVL.

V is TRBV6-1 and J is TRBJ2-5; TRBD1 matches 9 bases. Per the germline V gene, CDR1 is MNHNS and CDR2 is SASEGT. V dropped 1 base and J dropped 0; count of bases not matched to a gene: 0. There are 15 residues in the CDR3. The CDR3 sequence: CASSEGTGDQETQYF. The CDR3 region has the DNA TGTGCCAGCAGTGAAGGGACAGGGGACCAAGAGACCCAGTACTTC.

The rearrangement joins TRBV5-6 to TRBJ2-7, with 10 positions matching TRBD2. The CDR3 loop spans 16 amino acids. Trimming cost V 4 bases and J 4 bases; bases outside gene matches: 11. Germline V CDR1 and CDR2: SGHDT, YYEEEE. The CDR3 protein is CASSETYLAGAYEQYF. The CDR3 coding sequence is TGTGCCAGCAGCGAAACCTACCTAGCGGGAGCGTACGAGCAGTACTTC.